This passage covers 29 T cell receptor beta chains from one sample sequenced in a study of blood T cell repertoires in COVID-19. The repertoire was sequenced with immunoSEQ multiplex PCR; TCRdb's copy has only in-frame clones and lacks some. In the table there are roughly 220,000 clones, 70% to 90% of which are singletons. Sequencing was carried out using PBMCs or T cells enriched from blood (not recorded which). The receptors were sampled from a woman in her thirties or forties with acute COVID-19.

The gene calls are TRBV6-5 and TRBJ1-2; 10 bases line up with TRBD1. Germline V lookup: CDR1 MNHEY, CDR2 SVGAGI. This CDR3 has 14 residues. Trimming cost V 5 bases and J 7 bases; bases outside gene matches: 7. Here the CDR3 DNA reads TGTGCCAGCAGTCCGGGACAGGGGACAGTTGGCTACACCTTC. Its protein is CASSPGQGTVGYTF.

The chain links TRBV6-2 or TRBV6-3 to TRBJ2-7, with 12 bases that match TRBD2. CDR1 MNHEY and CDR2 SVGEGT come from the germline V gene. V was pared by 6 bases and J by 4 bases, with 10 bases of the junction left unmatched. This CDR3 spans 16 amino acids. The CDR3 loop is CASSPLTSGRTYEQYF. The CDR3 DNA follows: TGTGCCAGCAGCCCTCTCACTAGCGGGAGGACGTACGAGCAGTACTTC.

The chain couples TRBV13 to TRBJ2-3, with 8 nucleotides matching TRBD2. Trimming at V came to 1 base and at J to 9 bases, leaving 15 bases not matched to a gene. Germline assignment: CDR1 PRHDT and CDR2 FYEKMQ (reference sequence). The CDR3 contains 17 residues. This CDR3 reads CASSLDQRGPTVSTQYF. The DNA for the CDR3 is TGTGCCAGCAGCTTAGATCAGCGGGGGCCTACTGTGTCGACGCAGTATTTT.

For this clone: Additional DNA sequences in this sample encode the identical CDR3. The chain links TRBV29-1 to TRBJ2-5, with 9 bases fitting TRBD1. The CDR3 has 12 residues. The germline CDR1 and CDR2 sequences are SQVTM and ANQGSEA. Trimming took 6 bases from V and 5 from J; bases not matched to a gene: 4. CDR3 bases: TGCAGCGTGGGACAGGGTAGGGAGACCCAGTACTTC. This gives the protein CSVGQGRETQYF.

The CDR3 loop is CATSDASGRGYEQYF. The CDR3 DNA is TGTGCCACCAGTGACGCTAGCGGGAGGGGGTACGAGCAGTACTTC. The J gene is TRBJ2-7, the V gene TRBV24-1; 12 positions agree with TRBD2. The germline V gene has CDR1 KGHDR and CDR2 SFDVKD. This CDR3 has 15 residues. V lost 4 bases and J lost 4; bases outside the gene matches: 4.

This clone occurred once. This rearrangement joins TRBV5-1 to TRBJ2-2; 7 bases match TRBD2. The CDR3 is 14 residues long. Germline CDR1 and CDR2: SGHRS and YFSETQ. V lost 4 bases to trimming and J lost 7 bases; unmatched junction nucleotides: 7. DNA for the CDR3: TGCGCCAGCAGCCCCCGGGACTATAGCGGGGAGCTGTTTTTT. Translation gives CASSPRDYSGELFF.

The chain carries TRBV3-1 (or the pseudogene TRBV3-2) and TRBJ2-2; D gene uncertain. Looked up from germline, CDR1 is LGHDT and CDR2 is YNNKEL (reference sequence). V dropped 0 bases and J dropped 5 bases, with 22 bases sitting between them. This CDR3 has 19 amino acids. In DNA form, the CDR3 reads TGTGCCAGCAGCCAAGATCGCTGTAACCGGGTTAGAGGAACCGGGGAGCTGTTTTTT. Translating gives CASSQDRCNRVRGTGELFF.

The J gene is TRBJ2-7, the V gene TRBV19, with D perhaps TRBD2 (6 bases). The CDR3 has 14 residues. Trimming took 7 bases from V and 7 from J, leaving 20 bases between them. Germline loops: CDR1 LNHDA, CDR2 SQIVND (reference sequence). CDR3 in amino acids: CASNGGRTGLEQYF. CDR3 nucleotides: TGTGCCAGTAACGGGGGACGTACAGGATTGGAGCAGTACTTC. Drawing the rest from reference TRBV19 and TRBJ2-7, the complete variable domain is DGGITQSPKYLFRKEGQNVTLSCEQNLNHDAMYWYRQDPGQGLRLIYYSQIVNDFQKGDIAEGYSVSREKKESFPLTVTSAQKNPTAFYLCASNGGRTGLEQYFGPGTRLTVT.

V is TRBV11-2 and J is TRBJ1-2; D remains unclear. V gave up 5 bases and J gave up 2 bases, with 12 bases separating them. The CDR3 spans 14 residues. Looked up from germline, CDR1 is SGHAT and CDR2 is FQNNGV. Written as DNA, the CDR3 is TGTGCCAGCAGCCCCTCGACGGGGAACTATGGCTACACCTTC. It yields the protein CASSPSTGNYGYTF.

The rearrangement joins TRBV10-3 to TRBJ2-5; maybe TRBD2 (6 bases). Germline V lookup: CDR1 ENHRY, CDR2 SYGVKD. The CDR3 is made up of 14 amino acids. V gave up 2 bases and J gave up 1 base, with 8 bases separating them. The CDR3 DNA sequence: TGTGCCATCAGTGAGAGTAGCGGCCAAGAGACCCAGTACTTC. The encoded protein is CAISESSGQETQYF.

CDR3 amino acids: CASSRHRDFNTGELFF. The CDR3 nucleotides are TGTGCCAGCAGCCGCCACCGGGACTTTAACACCGGGGAGCTGTTTTTT. V usage is TRBV11-2 and J usage is TRBJ2-2, with TRBD2 as a possible D gene (6 bases). Germline lookup yields CDR1 SGHAT and CDR2 FQNNGV. This CDR3 contains 16 residues. The V end was cut by 5 bases, the J end by 2 bases, with 15 bases between.

The chain has TRBV7-6 and TRBJ2-1, with TRBD2 matching 14 bases. Germline values: CDR1 SGHVS, CDR2 FNYEAQ. The J segment lost 6 bases and the V segment lost 5 bases, leaving 6 bases of the junction unmatched. The CDR3 extends over 16 amino acids. The CDR3 loop reads CASSHTGLAGGNEQFF. In nucleotides, the CDR3 is TGTGCCAGCAGCCACACCGGACTAGCGGGAGGCAATGAGCAGTTCTTC.

The chain has TRBV3-1 (or the pseudogene TRBV3-2) and TRBJ1-4; the D is unclear. The CDR3 contains 16 residues. The germline gives CDR1 LGHDT, CDR2 YNNKEL (reference sequence). Trimming cost V 0 bases and J 11 bases, with 19 bases left between them. The CDR3 nucleotides are TGTGCCAGCAGCCAAGATCACGGGGATTTCAGCGGGAAACTGTTTTTT. The encoded protein is CASSQDHGDFSGKLFF.

This chain uses TRBV6-2 or TRBV6-3 with TRBJ2-7; 8 bases map to TRBD1. The CDR3 totals 16 residues. After removal of 2 bases from V and 7 bases from J, the junction contained 13 bases not matched to a gene. Looked up from germline, CDR1 is MNHEY and CDR2 is SVGEGT. This CDR3 is CASSYPSWTGISEQYF. The CDR3 nucleotides read TGTGCCAGCAGTTACCCCTCCTGGACAGGGATATCGGAGCAGTACTTC.

The chain uses TRBV7-2 and TRBJ2-5, with 7 bases aligning to TRBD2. Trimming at V came to 0 bases and at J to 5 bases, leaving 9 bases not matched to a gene. Germline CDR1 reads SGHTA; CDR2 reads FQGNSA. The CDR3 spans 16 residues. Here the CDR3 DNA reads TGTGCCAGCAGCTTAGCAGGTGCGGGGGTAGGGGAGACCCAGTACTTC. As protein: CASSLAGAGVGETQYF.

This clone has a handful of counts. This chain links TRBV4-1 with TRBJ1-2; 9 bases line up with TRBD1. The J segment lost 0 bases and the V segment lost 4 bases, leaving 6 bases of the junction unmatched. This CDR3 spans 16 amino acids. The V gene's germline CDR1 is MGHRA and CDR2 YSYEKL. CDR3 coding DNA: TGCGCCAGCAGCCCCTTCGGACAGGGGTCTAACTATGGCTACACCTTC. It translates to CASSPFGQGSNYGYTF.

The J gene is TRBJ2-7, the V gene TRBV18; perhaps TRBD1 as D (5 bases). The CDR3 runs 13 residues. Germline V gene lookup returns CDR1 KGHSH and CDR2 LQKENI. V lost 2 bases and J 6 bases, leaving 11 bases between the germline ends. CDR3 in amino acids: CASSPFQGGEQYF. In DNA form, the CDR3 reads TGTGCCAGCTCACCATTCCAGGGTGGCGAGCAGTACTTC.

This chain connects TRBV2 to TRBJ2-7; D gene unclear. V lost 2 bases and J 2 bases, leaving 10 bases between the germline ends. From germline, CDR1 is SNHLY and CDR2 FYNNEI. This CDR3 has 14 residues. This chain's CDR3 is CASSEYWAPYEQYF. In nucleotides, the CDR3 is TGTGCCAGCAGTGAATATTGGGCCCCCTACGAGCAGTACTTC.

The chain is built from TRBV19 and TRBJ2-1; D call uncertain. The V gene lost 3 bases and the J gene lost 6 bases, with 6 bases spanning the gap. This CDR3 is built from 12 residues. The V gene's germline CDR1 is LNHDA and CDR2 SQIVND (reference sequence). The CDR3 is CASSIGLNEQFF. The CDR3 DNA sequence: TGTGCCAGTAGTATTGGCCTCAATGAGCAGTTCTTC.

The rearrangement uses TRBV19 and TRBJ2-5; no definite D call. The CDR3 has 14 residues. Trimming stripped 3 bases from V and 5 bases from J, with 13 bases between. The germline CDR1 and CDR2 sequences are LNHDA and SQIVND (reference sequence). CDR3 sequence reads: CASSMTSLPETQYF. The CDR3 DNA reads TGTGCCAGTAGTATGACTTCTCTCCCGGAGACCCAGTACTTC.

The chain joins TRBV7-7 to TRBJ2-1; D unclear. Trimming took off 2 bases at V and 4 bases at J, with 12 bases between the two ends. Looked up from germline, CDR1 is SSHAT and CDR2 is FNYEAQ (reference sequence). The CDR3 totals 15 residues. This CDR3 reads CASSLSNERYNEQFF. The CDR3 nucleotides read TGTGCCAGCAGCTTAAGCAACGAAAGATACAATGAGCAGTTCTTC.

This rearrangement joins TRBV19 to TRBJ1-2, with TRBD1 as a possible D gene (6 bases). Per the germline V gene, CDR1 is LNHDA and CDR2 is SQIVND (reference sequence). Deletions cut 7 bases from V and 0 bases from J, with 15 bases between. There are 15 residues in the CDR3. CDR3 in DNA: TGTGCCAGTAAAACCGGGGACACGGCTAACTATGGCTACACCTTC. Amino acid sequence: CASKTGDTANYGYTF. Looking up the rest from reference TRBV19 and TRBJ1-2 gives the full variable domain: DGGITQSPKYLFRKEGQNVTLSCEQNLNHDAMYWYRQDPGQGLRLIYYSQIVNDFQKGDIAEGYSVSREKKESFPLTVTSAQKNPTAFYLCASKTGDTANYGYTFGSGTRLTVV.

This clone was found a few times. Here the CDR3 reads CASTAVGAAVNEQFF. CDR3 nucleotides: TGTGCCAGCACCGCGGTGGGGGCAGCGGTCAATGAGCAGTTCTTC. V and J are TRBV5-5 and TRBJ2-1; D might be TRBD1 (6 bases). CDR3 length: 15 amino acids. Germline CDR1 SGHKS, CDR2 YYEKEE (reference sequence). V was shortened by 6 bases and J by 6 bases, with 19 bases between the two germline ends.

The rearrangement uses TRBV27 and TRBJ1-5, with D unresolved. The germline V gene has CDR1 MNHEY and CDR2 SMNVEV (reference sequence). The V end was cut by 2 bases, the J end by 4 bases, with 12 bases between. The CDR3 sequence is 15 residues long. The CDR3 bases are TGTGCCAGCAGTTTAAATATCCGCCGGAATCAGCCCCAGCATTTT. This sequence encodes CASSLNIRRNQPQHF.

The chain combines TRBV5-4 with TRBJ2-1; TRBD2 agrees at 11 bases. The germline V gene encodes CDR1 SGHNT and CDR2 YYREEE (reference sequence). This CDR3 contains 17 residues. J gave up 6 bases and V 4 bases, and 12 bases lay outside the gene matches. The CDR3 DNA is TGTGCCAGCAGCGGCCCGGACGGGACTAGCGGAGGCAATGAGCAGTTCTTC. It specifies CASSGPDGTSGGNEQFF.

The chain joins TRBV11-2 to TRBJ2-2; no firm D call. The CDR3 extends over 14 amino acids. Trimming took off 6 bases at V and 4 bases at J, with 12 bases between the two ends. Germline CDR1 reads SGHAT; CDR2 reads FQNNGV. The CDR3 DNA reads TGTGCCAGCAGTCGTACTACGACCACCGGGGAGCTGTTTTTT. This codes for CASSRTTTTGELFF.

The chain employs TRBV6-7 and TRBJ2-2; no firm D call. TRBV6-7 is known as an ORF, though its function is uncertain. This CDR3 comprises 14 residues. Trimming pared 5 bases from V and 5 bases from J, leaving 12 bases between. Here the CDR3 DNA reads TGTGCCAGCAGTGCCCCTACTCCTACCGGGGAGCTGTTTTTT. As protein: CASSAPTPTGELFF.

This chain connects TRBV5-6 to TRBJ2-3; 9 nucleotides agree with TRBD1. The J segment lost 1 base and the V segment lost 4 bases, leaving 7 bases of the junction unmatched. CDR1 is SGHDT, CDR2 YYEEEE, per germline. This CDR3 has 16 amino acids. The CDR3 DNA is TGTGCCAGCAGCCTGACAGGGGGTCTGGGCACAGATACGCAGTATTTT. This translates into CASSLTGGLGTDTQYF.

Here the CDR3 DNA reads TGTGCCAGCAGCTTAGAGGCTAGCGGGGGGACCCAGTACTTC. It encodes CASSLEASGGTQYF. The J gene is TRBJ2-5, the V gene TRBV7-9; 10 bases are shared with TRBD2. Germline V CDR1 and CDR2: SEHNR, FQNEAQ (reference sequence). The V and J ends lost 1 base and 7 bases, in that order; junction bases with no gene match: 3. The CDR3 loop spans 14 amino acids.